Listed below are T cell receptor beta chains from one sample, sequenced in a study of OX40 agonist ivuxolimab in advanced cancers. Using immunoSEQ multiplex PCR, the repertoire was profiled, and TCRdb retains in-frame clones only, with some absent. The sample has about 59,000 clones, nearly 85% seen once. The material sequenced was CD4+ or CD8+ T cells sorted from blood, taken in a trial of the OX40 agonist ivuxolimab. These receptors were collected from an adult with an advanced solid tumor such as melanoma, head and neck, liver or kidney cancer. Each CDR3 is given with its conserved first and last residue. A D gene is named only where the DNA matches it firmly. The size of a clone is reported for some rows only, either as once, few or many, or as a class for expanded clones.

d_call	clone_size	v_call	j_call	cdr3_aa	cdr3_nt
-	once	TRBV28	TRBJ2-7	CASSLRAHEQYF	TGTGCCAGCAGTTTAAGGGCCCACGAGCAGTACTTC
TRBD1	once	TRBV7-9	TRBJ1-3	CASSLQGAVGGNTIYF	TGTGCCAGCAGCTTACAGGGGGCGGTTGGTGGAAACACCATATATTTT
-	-	TRBV21-1	TRBJ1-5	CASSKAGGTGDSNQPQHF	TGTGCCAGCAGCAAAGCTGGAGGGACAGGGGATAGCAATCAGCCCCAGCATTTT
-	-	TRBV14	TRBJ2-3	CASSQVTGNTDTQYF	TGTGCCAGCAGCCAAGTAACTGGGAACACAGATACGCAGTATTTT
-	-	TRBV6-1	TRBJ2-5	CASSRDNSAETQYF	TGTGCCAGCAGCCGCGACAATTCGGCAGAGACCCAGTACTTC
-	-	TRBV20-1	TRBJ1-2	CSASVKGGYTF	TGCAGTGCTAGCGTCAAGGGTGGCTACACCTTC
-	-	TRBV5-1	TRBJ2-7	CASSRSGQNSLDEQYF	TGCGCCAGCAGCCGTTCGGGTCAGAACTCCCTCGACGAGCAGTACTTC
TRBD1	-	TRBV6-6	TRBJ2-7	CASRHYPGQGRLEQYF	TGTGCCAGCAGACATTACCCGGGACAGGGTCGCCTCGAGCAGTACTTC
-	-	TRBV2	TRBJ1-3	CASSPTGNLNTIYF	TGTGCCAGCAGTCCGACGGGCAATCTTAACACCATATATTTT
TRBD2	-	TRBV6-4	TRBJ2-3	CASSSGSGTDTQYF	TGTGCCAGCAGTAGCGGGAGTGGCACAGATACGCAGTATTTT
TRBD1	-	TRBV9	TRBJ2-2	CASNRRGPGTGELFF	TGTGCCAGCAACCGAAGGGGGCCCGGCACCGGGGAGCTGTTTTTT
-	few	TRBV7-2	TRBJ2-5	CASSRGTFQETQYF	TGTGCCAGCAGCCGAGGGACATTCCAAGAGACCCAGTACTTC
TRBD2	-	TRBV2	TRBJ2-7	CASSEGLADEQYF	TGTGCCAGCAGTGAAGGACTAGCAGACGAGCAGTACTTC
TRBD2	-	TRBV7-9	TRBJ2-1	CASSLDTWGGSEQFF	TGTGCCAGCAGCTTAGATACCTGGGGGGGAAGTGAGCAGTTCTTC
TRBD1	-	TRBV6-1	TRBJ1-2	CASSEAAGGVYYGYTF	TGTGCCAGCAGTGAAGCGGCAGGGGGAGTCTACTATGGCTACACCTTC
-	-	TRBV23-1	TRBJ1-2	CASSQSGRQIVYGYTF	TGCGCCAGCAGTCAGTCCGGGAGACAGATAGTCTATGGCTACACCTTC
-	-	TRBV11-3	TRBJ2-3	CASSFGPVGADTQYF	TGTGCCAGCAGCTTTGGGCCCGTAGGAGCAGATACGCAGTATTTT
-	-	TRBV19	TRBJ1-1	CASSIVRTEAFF	TGTGCCAGTAGTATAGTTCGGACTGAAGCTTTCTTT
-	once	TRBV6-5	TRBJ1-1	CASLGTANTEAFF	TGTGCCAGCCTAGGGACCGCCAACACTGAAGCTTTCTTT
TRBD2	-	TRBV5-1	TRBJ2-5	CASSPGLAGSETQYF	TGCGCCAGCAGCCCCGGACTAGCGGGTTCAGAGACCCAGTACTTC
-	-	TRBV11-2	TRBJ2-5	CASSRAGIQETQYF	TGTGCCAGCAGCCGCGCGGGGATACAAGAGACCCAGTACTTC
-	-	TRBV19	TRBJ1-4	CASSIGTEKLFF	TGTGCCAGTAGTATAGGGACTGAAAAACTGTTTTTT
TRBD1	few	TRBV30	TRBJ2-7	CAWMRTGSSYEQYF	TGTGCCTGGATGCGGACAGGGAGCTCCTACGAGCAGTACTTC
-	-	TRBV15	TRBJ1-2	CATSTWEANYGYTF	TGTGCCACCAGCACCTGGGAAGCTAACTATGGCTACACCTTC
TRBD1	-	TRBV30	TRBJ1-1	CAWSKRDRMNTEAFF	TGTGCCTGGAGTAAACGGGACAGGATGAACACTGAAGCTTTCTTT
-	-	TRBV11-2	TRBJ2-3	CASSLNQELTQYF	TGTGCCAGCAGCTTAAATCAGGAGTTAACGCAGTATTTT
-	-	TRBV5-4	TRBJ1-2	CASSLVGQNYGYTF	TGTGCCAGCAGCTTGGTTGGCCAGAACTATGGCTACACCTTC
-	-	TRBV7-2	TRBJ1-1	CASSFSQWDEAFF	TGTGCCAGCAGCTTCTCCCAGTGGGATGAAGCTTTCTTT
-	-	TRBV19	TRBJ2-4	CASAWQGENIQYF	TGTGCCAGCGCGTGGCAGGGAGAAAACATTCAGTACTTC
-	-	TRBV9	TRBJ2-3	CASSVAVGTDTQYF	TGTGCCAGCAGCGTAGCGGTTGGCACAGATACGCAGTATTTT
-	-	TRBV18	TRBJ1-6	CASSLRDNSPLHF	TGTGCCAGCTCACTTCGGGATAATTCACCCCTCCACTTT
-	-	TRBV4-3	TRBJ2-1	CASSLGVSSYNEQFF	TGCGCCAGCAGCCTAGGCGTCAGCTCCTACAATGAGCAGTTCTTC
-	-	TRBV4-2	TRBJ1-6	CASSQGGTGAPLHF	TGTGCCAGCAGCCAAGGGGGGACCGGGGCACCCCTCCACTTT
-	-	TRBV30	TRBJ1-4	CAWSPSGEKLFF	TGTGCCTGGAGCCCCTCAGGGGAAAAACTGTTTTTT
TRBD1	-	TRBV5-1	TRBJ2-5	CASSLGTGRQETQYF	TGCGCCAGCAGCTTGGGGACAGGGAGGCAAGAGACCCAGTACTTC
-	-	TRBV4-2	TRBJ2-1	CASSQDVAGATYNEQFF	TGTGCCAGCAGCCAAGATGTCGCGGGGGCGACCTACAATGAGCAGTTCTTC
-	-	TRBV29-1	TRBJ1-2	CSVAGDHGYTF	TGCAGCGTTGCGGGTGATCATGGCTACACCTTC
-	-	TRBV2	TRBJ1-5	CASSWGQASQPQHF	TGTGCCAGCAGTTGGGGGCAGGCTTCGCAGCCCCAGCATTTT
TRBD2	-	TRBV7-2	TRBJ2-1	CASSLEVASGASPYNEQFF	TGTGCCAGCAGCTTAGAGGTGGCTAGCGGAGCTTCACCCTACAATGAGCAGTTCTTC
TRBD2	-	TRBV7-2	TRBJ2-1	CASSLGGRRYNEQFF	TGTGCCAGCAGCCTCGGGGGGAGACGGTACAATGAGCAGTTCTTC
-	-	TRBV11-3	TRBJ2-1	CASSPGGGGSHEQFF	TGTGCCAGCAGCCCAGGTGGGGGCGGGAGCCATGAGCAGTTCTTC
-	-	TRBV12-5	TRBJ1-4	CASGIPTLQLMKTGPATNEKLFF	TGTGCTAGTGGTATCCCGACCCTGCAACTAATGAAAACGGGGCCTGCAACTAATGAAAAACTGTTTTTT
-	-	TRBV29-1	TRBJ1-1	CSVDTEAFF	TGCAGCGTTGATACTGAAGCTTTCTTT
-	-	TRBV5-5	TRBJ2-3	CASSRQGFTDTQYF	TGTGCCAGCAGTCGGCAGGGATTCACAGATACGCAGTATTTT
-	-	TRBV18	TRBJ1-2	CASSPGRGSANYGYTF	TGTGCCAGCTCACCGGGGAGGGGAAGTGCTAACTATGGCTACACCTTC